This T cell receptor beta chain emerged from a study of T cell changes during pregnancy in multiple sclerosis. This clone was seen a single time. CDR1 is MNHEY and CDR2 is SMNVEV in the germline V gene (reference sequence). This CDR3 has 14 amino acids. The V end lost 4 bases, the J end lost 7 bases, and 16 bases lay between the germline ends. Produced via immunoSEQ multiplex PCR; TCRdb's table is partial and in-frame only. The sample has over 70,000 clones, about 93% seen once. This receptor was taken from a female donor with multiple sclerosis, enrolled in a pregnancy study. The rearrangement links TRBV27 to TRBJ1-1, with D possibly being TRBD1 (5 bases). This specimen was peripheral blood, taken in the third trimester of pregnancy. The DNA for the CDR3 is TGTGCCAGCAGTTGGTCGGGGAGCGGGGGTGAAGCTTTCTTT. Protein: CASSWSGSGGEAFF.